The 3 T cell receptor beta chains below all came from one sample that was sequenced in a study of identical twins. TCRdb re-called the 5' RACE reads with MiXCR, one entry per CDR3 protein. This table has around 480,000 distinct CDR3 sequences, roughly an eighth appearing once. These same data were also listed under a study on yellow fever vaccine responses in identical twins.

The source material was CD4+ T cells sorted from blood. Receptor source: a woman under 30 in good health.

The J gene is TRBJ2-2, the V gene TRBV18; D is unresolved. Trimming removed 4 bases at V and 0 bases at J, with 6 bases between. Per germline, CDR1 KGHSH and CDR2 LQKENI. The CDR3 length is 14 residues. DNA of the CDR3: TGTGCCAGCTCACGGCCTTCGAACACCGGGGAGCTGTTTTTT. The encoded protein is CASSRPSNTGELFF. Full variable domain (outside the CDR3, taken from reference TRBV18 and TRBJ2-2): NAGVMQNPRHLVRRRGQEARLRCSPMKGHSHVYWYRQLPEEGLKFMVYLQKENIIDESGMPKERFSAEFPKEGPSILRIQQVVRGDSAAYFCASSRPSNTGELFFGEGSRLTVL.

The rearrangement uses TRBV24-1 and TRBJ2-1; D possibly corresponds to TRBD1 (6 bases). This CDR3 is 15 amino acids long. Trimming left V 3 bases short and J 7 bases short, with 15 bases between. The germline V gene encodes CDR1 KGHDR and CDR2 SFDVKD. The CDR3 DNA is TGTGCCACCAGTGATCCGGGCTTCACAGGGAATGAGCAGTTCTTC. This translates into CATSDPGFTGNEQFF.

V and J are TRBV20-1 and TRBJ2-2; possible D gene TRBD2, 7 bases. Trimming removed 5 bases at V and 7 bases at J, with 20 bases between. The germline V gene encodes CDR1 DFQATT and CDR2 SNEGSKA (reference sequence). The CDR3 has 15 residues. The CDR3 DNA follows: TGCAGTGCTTCAAACCCGGGGGGCGCAATCGGGGAGCTGTTTTTT. It yields the protein CSASNPGGAIGELFF.